This T cell receptor (beta chain) stems from a study of OX40 agonist ivuxolimab in advanced cancers. Looking at the study overall: The patients' treatment was ivuxolimab, an agonistic anti-OX40 (CD134) antibody. Every 2 weeks, patients received ivuxolimab intravenously, dosed at 0.01 to 10 mg/kg.

Anyone with autoimmune disease history or systemic immunosuppression was excluded. The timepoints at which blood was sampled were baseline, cycle 4 day 1, and cycle 7 day 1. Germline V gene sequence: CDR1 SGHTA, CDR2 FQGNSA. V shed 5 bases and J 1 base; nucleotides not matched to a gene: 7. This CDR3 is built from 15 residues. Using immunoSEQ multiplex PCR, the repertoire was profiled, and TCRdb retains in-frame clones only, with some absent. In the table there are tens of thousands of clones, around 84% of which are singletons. The source is an adult with an advanced solid tumor such as melanoma, head and neck, liver or kidney cancer. The sequencing here drew on CD4+ or CD8+ T cells sorted from blood, taken in a trial of the OX40 agonist ivuxolimab. The V and J genes are TRBV7-2 and TRBJ1-1, with 7 nucleotides matching TRBD1. CDR3 sequence: CASSARQGRNTEAFF. The CDR3 DNA reads as TGTGCCAGCAGCGCCCGACAGGGCCGGAACACTGAAGCTTTCTTT.